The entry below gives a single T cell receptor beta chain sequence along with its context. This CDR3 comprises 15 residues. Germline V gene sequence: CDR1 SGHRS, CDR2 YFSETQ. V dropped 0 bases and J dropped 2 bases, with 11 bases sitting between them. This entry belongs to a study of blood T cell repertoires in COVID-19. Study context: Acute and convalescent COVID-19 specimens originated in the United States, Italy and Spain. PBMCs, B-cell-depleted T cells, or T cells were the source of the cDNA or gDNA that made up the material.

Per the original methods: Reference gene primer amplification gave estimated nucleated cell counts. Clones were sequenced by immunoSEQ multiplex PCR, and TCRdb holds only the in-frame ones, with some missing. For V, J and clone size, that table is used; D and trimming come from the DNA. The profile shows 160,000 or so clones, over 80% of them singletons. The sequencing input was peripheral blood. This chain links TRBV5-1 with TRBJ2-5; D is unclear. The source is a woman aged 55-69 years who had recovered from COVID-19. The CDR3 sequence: CASSLVPQKQETQYF. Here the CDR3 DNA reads TGCGCCAGCAGCTTGGTCCCACAGAAACAAGAGACCCAGTACTTC.